The source of this TCR beta chain is a study of T cell repertoires in cytomegalovirus infection. The overall study: CMV epitopes in the study were HLA-C-restricted (recently identified) and HLA-B-restricted (well studied). Based on public TCR beta signatures, there were indications of CMV infection and of a matching HLA type. Overall study findings and caveats: Adding up the frequency of public TCR beta families identified people who carried CMV plus the relevant HLA. The study found HLA-C-restricted CMV-specific TCR beta clonotypes dominating the ex vivo response.

There are 13 residues in the CDR3. Trimming shortened V by 3 bases and J by 9 bases, and 12 bases separated the two germline ends. TCRdb re-called the reads through MiXCR, storing one row per CDR3 protein. The sample has over 250,000 distinct CDR3 sequences; roughly a fifth are singletons. On this clonotype: Its antigen remains unknown.

V usage is TRBV12-3 or TRBV12-4 and J usage is TRBJ2-4, with TRBD2 as a possible D gene (6 bases). The sequence was obtained from a human donor in good health (CMV status not recorded). Some clones in this sample may be carry-over from other donors' samples. The starting material was cultured PBMCs, obtained from culture after CMV antigen stimulation. CDR3 nucleotides: TGTGCCAGCAGTTTCACGGGGAGGATCATTCAGTACTTC. This sequence encodes CASSFTGRIIQYF.